This T cell receptor (beta chain) was sequenced in a study of early stage breast cancer tumors. Broader study findings: In 14 of 16 patients, blood comparison separated tumor from normal breast.

Germline V gives CDR1 MNHEY, CDR2 SVGAGI. CDR3 length equals 13 residues. V was pared by 6 bases and J by 1 base, with 9 bases between. With regard to this clone: The antigen remains undetermined.

Blood replicates held 0.5 ug DNA, tumor or normal breast around 1.5 ug, two each. Clones were read by immunoSEQ multiplex PCR, and TCRdb kept only the in-frame ones, dropping some. The sample holds 50,000 or so clones; roughly four fifths are singletons and the top ten take more than 1.1%. The TCR sequence derives from a person aged 45 to 60 with breast cancer. The chain joins TRBV6-5 to TRBJ1-1; D gene unclear. Sequencing was performed on blood. DNA for the CDR3: TGTGCCAGCAGCTCCCTAGGGAACACTGAAGCTTTCTTT. Its translation is CASSSLGNTEAFF.